This entry lists 15 T cell receptor beta chains sequenced from one sample in a study of human T cells and chemical hapten exposure. TCRdb re-called the 5' RACE reads with MiXCR, one entry per CDR3 protein. The top ten hold roughly 1.4% of the sample, which has about 140,000 distinct CDR3 sequences, 4.1% seen once. It was unfractionated whole blood from which total RNA was extracted. These receptors came from a female donor in good health.

This clonotype was counted at least ten times. The chain employs TRBV27 and TRBJ1-2; D is unresolved. Germline lookup yields CDR1 MNHEY and CDR2 SMNVEV (reference sequence). The length of the CDR3 is 14 residues. Trimming took off 2 bases at V and 1 base at J, with 8 bases between the two ends. CDR3 residues: CASSLAGINYGYTF. In nucleotides, the CDR3 is TGTGCCAGCAGTTTAGCGGGGATTAACTATGGCTACACCTTC.

This clonotype was counted ten times or more. This chain joins TRBV9 and TRBJ1-2, with unresolved D. This CDR3 is built from 14 residues. The germline V gene has CDR1 SGDLS and CDR2 YYNGEE. V lost 3 bases, J lost 4 bases, and 13 bases lay in between. The CDR3 reads CASSENTRGYGYTF. The CDR3 DNA follows: TGTGCCAGCAGCGAAAATACACGGGGCTATGGCTACACCTTC.

This clonotype was detected ten times or more. The chain recombines TRBV6-5 with TRBJ1-6; 9 bases match TRBD1. This CDR3 is built from 17 residues. Germline loops: CDR1 MNHEY, CDR2 SVGAGI. Trimming removed 0 bases from V and 0 bases from J; junction bases left unmatched: 0. This chain's CDR3 is CASSYSTGGSYNSPLHF. CDR3 DNA sequence: TGTGCCAGCAGTTACTCGACAGGGGGCTCCTATAATTCACCCCTCCACTTT.

This clonotype was counted many times. This rearrangement joins TRBV11-3 to TRBJ2-2; a weak D match, TRBD1 (5 bases). Germline-derived CDR1 and CDR2 are SGHNT and YENEEA. CDR3 length equals 16 residues. Between the trimmed V and J ends, which lost 0 bases and 5 bases, there was a span of 13 bases. CDR3 protein: CASSLESWGETGELFF. The CDR3 nucleotides read TGTGCCAGCAGCTTAGAATCCTGGGGCGAGACCGGGGAGCTGTTTTTT.

In this sample, this clonotype turned up many times. The chain is built from TRBV5-1 and TRBJ2-1, with D perhaps TRBD2 (7 bases). Per germline, CDR1 SGHRS and CDR2 YFSETQ. V dropped 1 base and J dropped 2 bases, with 16 bases sitting between them. The CDR3 consists of 17 residues. Written as DNA, the CDR3 is TGCGCCAGCAGCTTGATGGGGGGGGGCGCTGCCTACAATGAGCAGTTCTTC. As protein: CASSLMGGGAAYNEQFF.

This clonotype was seen many times. The chain couples TRBV24-1 to TRBJ1-2; 7 bases are shared with TRBD1. Germline-derived CDR1 and CDR2 are KGHDR and SFDVKD. V trimming: 7 bases; J trimming: 0 bases; junction bases outside the gene matches: 4. CDR3 length equals 14 residues. The CDR3 loop is CATSGTDANYGYTF. The CDR3 DNA reads TGTGCCACCAGCGGGACAGATGCTAACTATGGCTACACCTTC.

Ten or more counts support this clonotype. The chain has TRBV6-2 or TRBV6-3 and TRBJ1-3; no reliable D call. The CDR3 contains 14 residues. Germline V gene sequence: CDR1 MNHEY, CDR2 SVGEGT. V was shortened by 5 bases and J by 0 bases, with 8 bases between the two germline ends. In DNA, the CDR3 is TGTGCCAGCAGTCTAATCCGCTCTGGAAACACCATATATTTT. Amino acid sequence: CASSLIRSGNTIYF.

This clonotype occurred many times. V is TRBV7-3 and J is TRBJ2-1; 9 bases map to TRBD2. Germline CDR1 SGHTA, CDR2 FQGTGA. J was trimmed by 3 bases and V by 4 bases; bases with no gene match: 4. The CDR3 sequence is 15 residues long. CDR3 DNA sequence: TGTGCCAGCAGCTCAGCGGGGGGAATCTACAATGAGCAGTTCTTC. Amino acids: CASSSAGGIYNEQFF.

Ten or more counts support this clonotype. The chain links TRBV4-3 to TRBJ2-2; the match to TRBD2 covers 9 bases. Germline lookup yields CDR1 LGHNA and CDR2 YSLEER. The CDR3 totals 19 residues. The junction had 13 bases not matched to a gene; V was cut back by 5 bases and J by 0 bases. As DNA, the CDR3 is TGCGCCAGCAGCGAATCGTGGCTAGCGGGGATCACGAACACCGGGGAGCTGTTTTTT. This gives the protein CASSESWLAGITNTGELFF.

The rearrangement links TRBV5-6 to TRBJ1-2; maybe TRBD1 (6 bases). Per the germline V gene, CDR1 is SGHDT and CDR2 is YYEEEE. The CDR3 has 15 amino acids. Trimming took off 4 bases at V and 5 bases at J, with 18 bases between the two ends. The CDR3 DNA reads TGTGCCAGCAGCCAGCGGGGACAACCAGCTTATGGCTACACCTTC. Encoded protein: CASSQRGQPAYGYTF.

This clonotype was counted at least ten times. The gene calls are TRBV13 and TRBJ2-1, with 8 bases aligning to TRBD2. The CDR3 loop spans 14 amino acids. The V gene's germline CDR1 is PRHDT and CDR2 FYEKMQ (reference sequence). V dropped 0 bases and J dropped 9; count of bases not matched to a gene: 4. The CDR3 bases are TGTGCCAGCAGCTTAGGCGGAGCGGGGGTTGAGCAGTTCTTC. The encoded protein is CASSLGGAGVEQFF.

There are a few counts of this clonotype. CDR3 coding DNA: TGTGCCAGCAGCTTAGTTCTGGGACAGGGCCTACCCCTTACGACAGATACGCAGTATTTT. Protein sequence: CASSLVLGQGLPLTTDTQYF. The gene calls are TRBV11-2 and TRBJ2-3; 9 bases match TRBD1. Germline assignment: CDR1 SGHAT and CDR2 FQNNGV. This CDR3 has 20 residues. The junction had 17 bases not matched to a gene; V was cut back by 1 base and J by 3 bases.

In this sample, this clonotype turned up many times. The V call is TRBV21-1, the J call TRBJ2-5; TRBD1 is the table's D call and was not checked against the DNA. TRBV21-1 is a listed pseudogene. The CDR3 consists of 13 residues. The CDR3 nucleotides are TGTGCCAGCAGCACGAACGGGGGGGAGACCCAGTACTTC. Its protein product is CASSTNGGETQYF.

Remarks on this clonotype: This may be a read error, as it is one base from a much larger clone. The chain carries TRBV7-2 and TRBJ2-3, with D possibly called TRBD1 or TRBD2 (7 bases each). The CDR3 is 15 residues long. The germline V and J ends were trimmed by 4 bases and 2 bases, with 13 bases remaining between them. Germline V gene lookup returns CDR1 SGHTA and CDR2 FQGNSA. Here the CDR3 DNA reads TGTGCCAGCAGCTCAGGGGGGGGGAACACAGATACGCAGTATTTT. Translating it yields CASSSGGGNTDTQYF. Full variable domain (outside the CDR3, taken from reference TRBV7-2 and TRBJ2-3): GAGVSQSPSNKVTEKGKDVELRCDPISGHTALYWYRQSLGQGLEFLIYFQGNSAPDKSGLPSDRFSAERTGGSVSTLTIQRTQQEDSAVYLCASSSGGGNTDTQYFGPGTRLTVL.

This clonotype showed up many times. The rearrangement uses TRBV7-2 and TRBJ1-4, with D unresolved. The CDR3 is 16 amino acids. V was cut by 0 bases and J by 3 bases, with 11 bases left in between. Germline CDR1 is SGHTA and CDR2 is FQGNSA. The CDR3 DNA is TGTGCCAGCAGCTTAGCTGCTAGCGGATCTAATGAAAAACTGTTTTTT. Translated, it gives CASSLAASGSNEKLFF.